One sample yielded the 26 T cell receptor beta chains listed below, sequenced in a study of blood T cell repertoires in COVID-19. Assay: immunoSEQ multiplex PCR; the TCRdb copy retains only in-frame clones and omits some. The sample contains approximately 160,000 clones, roughly four fifths of which appear only once. The material sequenced was peripheral blood. These TCRs come from a man aged 35-49 years who had recovered from COVID-19.

The rearrangement joins TRBV5-6 to TRBJ2-2; 9 nucleotides align to TRBD1. The CDR3 extends over 17 amino acids. Germline V gene data show CDR1 as SGHDT and CDR2 as YYEEEE. Trimming cost V 4 bases and J 7 bases; bases outside gene matches: 14. The CDR3 here is CASSPPGTGSFIGELFF. In DNA form, the CDR3 reads TGTGCCAGCAGCCCCCCCGGGACAGGGTCGTTTATCGGGGAGCTGTTTTTT. The full variable domain, completed using reference TRBV5-6 and TRBJ2-2, is DAGVTQSPTHLIKTRGQQVTLRCSPKSGHDTVSWYQQALGQGPQFIFQYYEEEERQRGNFPDRFSGHQFPNYSSELNVNALLLGDSALYLCASSPPGTGSFIGELFFGEGSRLTVL.

The rearrangement joins TRBV19 to TRBJ1-3, with D possibly being TRBD1 (5 bases). Trimming took 3 bases from V and 4 from J, leaving 10 bases between them. The CDR3 runs to 14 residues. Germline CDR1 and CDR2: LNHDA and SQIVND (reference sequence). The CDR3 coding sequence is TGTGCCAGTAGTATTGGGGGGGACGGAAACACCATATATTTT. It codes for CASSIGGDGNTIYF.

V and J are TRBV10-3 and TRBJ2-7; D might be TRBD1 (6 bases). Per germline, CDR1 ENHRY and CDR2 SYGVKD. The CDR3 contains 17 residues. Trimming shortened V by 6 bases and J by 0 bases, and 21 bases separated the two germline ends. DNA for the CDR3: TGTGCCATCAGGGATACAGGGCCCGGGGCTTACTCCTACGAGCAGTACTTC. This codes for CAIRDTGPGAYSYEQYF.

The gene calls are TRBV7-9 and TRBJ2-2, with TRBD1 matching 8 bases. The CDR3 loop spans 14 amino acids. V was pared by 4 bases and J by 7 bases, with 5 bases of the junction left unmatched. Germline CDR1 reads SEHNR; CDR2 reads FQNEAQ (reference sequence). CDR3 DNA: TGTGCCAGCAGCTCAACAGGGGGATACGGGGAGCTGTTTTTT. The encoded protein is CASSSTGGYGELFF.

This chain links TRBV6-5 with TRBJ2-7; D call uncertain. Germline-derived CDR1 and CDR2 are MNHEY and SVGAGI. V was shortened by 6 bases and J by 1 base, with 10 bases between the two germline ends. The CDR3 has 13 amino acids. The DNA for the CDR3 is TGTGCCAGCAGAGCTGTGAATTCCTACGAGCAGTACTTC. As protein: CASRAVNSYEQYF.

Points on this clone: Other nucleotide sequences from this sample produce the same CDR3. The chain couples TRBV28 to TRBJ2-7; unclear D gene. V lost 2 bases and J 3 bases, leaving 5 bases between the germline ends. Germline CDR1 is MDHEN and CDR2 is SYDVKM. The CDR3 is made up of 12 amino acids. The CDR3 here is CASSLPGYEQYF. CDR3 nucleotide sequence: TGTGCCAGCAGTTTACCCGGCTACGAGCAGTACTTC.

This clone was recorded only once. This rearrangement joins TRBV10-3 to TRBJ1-3, with 10 positions matching TRBD1. The germline CDR1 and CDR2 sequences are ENHRY and SYGVKD. This CDR3 comprises 17 residues. Trimming removed 6 bases from V and 1 base from J; junction bases left unmatched: 9. The CDR3 sequence is CAISQRQGAASGNTIYF. CDR3 DNA: TGTGCCATCAGCCAGAGACAGGGGGCTGCGTCTGGAAACACCATATATTTT.

This clone has just one count. The chain combines TRBV24-1 with TRBJ1-2, with TRBD1 as a possible D gene (6 bases). The CDR3 contains 14 residues. Trimming took 4 bases from V and 7 from J, leaving 15 bases between them. Germline assignment: CDR1 KGHDR and CDR2 SFDVKD. The CDR3 loop reads CATSDFGQRAGYTF. In nucleotides, the CDR3 is TGTGCCACCAGTGACTTTGGACAGCGCGCTGGCTACACCTTC.

V gene TRBV6-5 combines with J gene TRBJ1-2, with 8 bases identical to TRBD1. The J segment lost 0 bases and the V segment lost 10 bases, leaving 7 bases of the junction unmatched. The CDR3 covers 14 residues. Looked up from germline, CDR1 is MNHEY and CDR2 is SVGAGI. CDR3 amino acids: CATRLTGANYGYTF. Here the CDR3 DNA reads TGTGCCACCCGACTGACAGGGGCTAACTATGGCTACACCTTC.

The count of this clone is one. The chain uses TRBV6-5 and TRBJ2-7, with D unclear. The CDR3 loop spans 12 amino acids. The germline V gene encodes CDR1 MNHEY and CDR2 SVGAGI. Trimming took off 6 bases at V and 0 bases at J, with 6 bases between the two ends. In DNA, the CDR3 is TGTGCCAGCAGCCAGTTCTCCTACGAGCAGTACTTC. Its protein product is CASSQFSYEQYF.

V is TRBV4-1 and J is TRBJ2-3; 9 bases are shared with TRBD2. Germline loops: CDR1 MGHRA, CDR2 YSYEKL. The CDR3 extends over 15 amino acids. V was clipped by 2 bases and J by 4 bases; unmatched bases: 4. CDR3 in amino acids: CASSQLGTSPDTQYF. The DNA of the CDR3 is TGCGCCAGCAGCCAACTCGGGACTAGCCCAGATACGCAGTATTTT.

This clone was seen only once. CDR3 residues: CASSLGGVTDTQYF. DNA of the CDR3: TGTGCCAGCAGCTTAGGCGGGGTGACAGATACGCAGTATTTT. The gene calls are TRBV7-2 and TRBJ2-3, with a possible D match to TRBD2 (6 bases). The CDR3 runs to 14 residues. Trimming removed 1 base from V and 3 bases from J, with 8 bases in between. Germline-derived CDR1 and CDR2 are SGHTA and FQGNSA.

The chain has TRBV5-4 and TRBJ2-2; D gene uncertain. The ends were cut back, 4 bases at V and 3 bases at J, with 7 bases in the middle. Germline values: CDR1 SGHNT, CDR2 YYREEE (reference sequence). The CDR3 has 13 amino acids. CDR3 bases: TGTGCCAGCAGCCCTCGGGACACCGGGGAGCTGTTTTTT. Translation gives CASSPRDTGELFF.

The V and J genes are TRBV27 and TRBJ2-3; TRBD2 agrees at 12 bases. Germline values: CDR1 MNHEY, CDR2 SMNVEV (reference sequence). The J segment lost 6 bases and the V segment lost 7 bases, leaving 11 bases of the junction unmatched. The CDR3 consists of 16 residues. DNA for the CDR3: TGTGCCAGCACCCCGGTGGCTAGCGGGGGGGTTGATACGCAGTATTTT. Its protein product is CASTPVASGGVDTQYF.

The genes are TRBV9 and TRBJ2-3; 11 bases map to TRBD2. CDR3 length: 15 residues. V lost 3 bases to trimming and J lost 5 bases; unmatched junction nucleotides: 5. Germline V CDR1 and CDR2: SGDLS, YYNGEE. CDR3 sequence (DNA): TGTGCCAGCAGCGATAGCGGGGGGGCTGAAGATACGCAGTATTTT. As protein: CASSDSGGAEDTQYF.

V usage is TRBV2 and J usage is TRBJ2-5; D is unclear. Germline loops: CDR1 SNHLY, CDR2 FYNNEI. V lost 4 bases to trimming and J lost 5 bases, with 11 bases between them. The CDR3 is 13 residues long. The CDR3 DNA is TGTGCCAGCAGTGTTATTAGCATCGAGACCCAGTACTTC. Its translation: CASSVISIETQYF.

This clone was detected only a few times. The rearrangement joins TRBV7-2 to TRBJ2-1; 8 bases are shared with TRBD1. CDR3 length: 14 amino acids. J was trimmed by 6 bases and V by 5 bases; bases with no gene match: 6. Germline-derived CDR1 and CDR2 are SGHTA and FQGNSA. CDR3 loop: CASSLGTGGNEQFF. In DNA, the CDR3 is TGTGCCAGCAGCCTCGGGACAGGAGGCAATGAGCAGTTCTTC.

The V gene is TRBV7-2, the J gene TRBJ1-1, with a tentative D call TRBD1 (5 bases). The CDR3 sequence is 13 residues long. Germline V gene lookup returns CDR1 SGHTA and CDR2 FQGNSA. The V gene lost 3 bases and the J gene lost 1 base, with 6 bases spanning the gap. Written as DNA, the CDR3 is TGTGCCAGCAGCTTGGACACGAACACTGAAGCTTTCTTT. Translation: CASSLDTNTEAFF.

The chain carries TRBV10-3 and TRBJ1-4; 8 bases are a match to TRBD1. Trimming at V came to 7 bases and at J to 6 bases, leaving 10 bases not matched to a gene. Germline lookup yields CDR1 ENHRY and CDR2 SYGVKD. The CDR3 has 15 residues. As DNA, the CDR3 is TGTGCCATCATTCCCCAGGGGGCGAGGGATGAAAAACTGTTTTTT. Its protein product is CAIIPQGARDEKLFF.

This clone was seen more than once but under ten times. The chain employs TRBV6-5 and TRBJ2-1; no clear D. CDR3 length: 13 residues. Per germline, CDR1 MNHEY and CDR2 SVGAGI. V lost 2 bases and J lost 7, with 9 bases in between. The chain's CDR3 is CASSYTVVNEQFF. The DNA for the CDR3 is TGTGCCAGCAGTTACACAGTGGTGAATGAGCAGTTCTTC.

The chain combines TRBV18 with TRBJ2-7, with 9 bases that match TRBD2. CDR3 length: 17 residues. Germline loops: CDR1 KGHSH, CDR2 LQKENI. V gave up 3 bases and J gave up 0 bases; unmatched junction bases: 9. CDR3 DNA sequence: TGTGCCAGCTCACCCTATATTAGCGGGAGCCGCTCCTACGAGCAGTACTTC. Translated, it gives CASSPYISGSRSYEQYF.

This chain links TRBV7-9 with TRBJ1-1; unclear D gene. CDR3 length equals 14 residues. Trimming removed 5 bases at V and 3 bases at J, with 13 bases between. Germline V lookup: CDR1 SEHNR, CDR2 FQNEAQ (reference sequence). The DNA of the CDR3 is TGTGCCAGCAGCCCCATATACCCAGACACTGAAGCTTTCTTT. As protein: CASSPIYPDTEAFF.

In this sample, this clone turned up a few times. J is TRBJ2-3 and V is TRBV27, with TRBD2 identical over 7 bases. Germline CDR1 reads MNHEY; CDR2 reads SMNVEV (reference sequence). There are 12 residues in the CDR3. Unmatched junction bases numbered 5, after V lost 10 bases and J lost 4 bases. The CDR3 nucleotides read TGTGCCACCGCGACTAGCTCAGATACGCAGTATTTT. Translating it yields CATATSSDTQYF.

V usage is TRBV6-5 and J usage is TRBJ2-7; 8 nucleotides agree with TRBD1. The CDR3 runs to 15 residues. Germline trimming cut 8 bases from V and 7 bases from J; bases unmatched to any gene: 16. Germline CDR1 and CDR2: MNHEY and SVGAGI. CDR3 nucleotide sequence: TGTGCCAGCGGATTTTTCGGGACAGGCGGTGTGGAGCAGTACTTC. Residues: CASGFFGTGGVEQYF.

The chain is built from TRBV28 and TRBJ1-6; D is unclear. V was pared by 4 bases and J by 15 bases, with 22 bases between. Germline V gene data show CDR1 as MDHEN and CDR2 as SYDVKM. CDR3 length: 15 amino acids. CDR3 region: CASSSPHGSLLDLHF. Written as DNA, the CDR3 is TGTGCCAGCAGTTCACCCCACGGGAGCCTATTAGACCTCCACTTT.

J is TRBJ1-1 and V is TRBV6-5; 9 bases match TRBD1. Looked up from germline, CDR1 is MNHEY and CDR2 is SVGAGI. The CDR3 is made up of 14 amino acids. Trimming at V came to 7 bases and at J to 4 bases, leaving 7 bases not matched to a gene. CDR3 sequence reads: CASNRDRVVTEAFF. DNA of the CDR3: TGTGCCAGCAACCGGGACAGGGTAGTCACTGAAGCTTTCTTT.